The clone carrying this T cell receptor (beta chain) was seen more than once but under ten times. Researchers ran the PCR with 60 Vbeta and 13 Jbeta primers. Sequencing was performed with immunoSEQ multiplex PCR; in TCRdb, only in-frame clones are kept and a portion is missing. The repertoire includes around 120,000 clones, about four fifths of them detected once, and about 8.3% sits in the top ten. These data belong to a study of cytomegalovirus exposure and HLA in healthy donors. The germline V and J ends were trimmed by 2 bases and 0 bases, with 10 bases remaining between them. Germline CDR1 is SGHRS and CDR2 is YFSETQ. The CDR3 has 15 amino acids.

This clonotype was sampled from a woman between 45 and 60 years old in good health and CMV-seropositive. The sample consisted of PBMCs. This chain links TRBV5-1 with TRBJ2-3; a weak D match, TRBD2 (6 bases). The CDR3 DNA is TGCGCCAGCAGCTTACCCGGGACTAGCACAGATACGCAGTATTTT. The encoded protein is CASSLPGTSTDTQYF. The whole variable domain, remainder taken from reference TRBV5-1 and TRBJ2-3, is KAGVTQTPRYLIKTRGQQVTLSCSPISGHRSVSWYQQTPGQGLQFLFEYFSETQRNKGNFPGRFSGRQFSNSRSEMNVSTLELGDSALYLCASSLPGTSTDTQYFGPGTRLTVL.